This T cell receptor beta chain was documented in a study of Ad26.COV2.S vaccination and SARS-CoV-2 variants (dated by TCRdb to the early 2020s). About the full investigation: Donors in the vaccine arm were drawn from COV1001, a phase I-IIa trial of Ad26.COV2.S in healthy adults that was multicentre, randomized, double-blind and placebo-controlled. Ad26.COV2.S was administered intramuscularly at a dose of 5x10^10 or 1x10^11 viral particles, either as one shot or as two shots given 56 days apart. The specificity and breadth of SARS-CoV-2-reactive T cell receptors after Ad26.COV2.S vaccination were assessed by TCRbeta repertoire sequencing. A total of 32 samples were included in the TCR-sequenced set, comprising some 20 Ad26.COV2.S vaccine recipients, 5 placebo recipients and 8 SARS-CoV-2 convalescent individuals. Trial participants were randomized into five groups of five, in which low-dose or high-dose Ad26.COV2.S was given once or twice, or placebo was given on both occasions. Investigators remained blinded to trial group allocation during experiments and outcome assessment. Overall results and qualifications from the work: Vaccine and placebo recipients had similar non-spike TCR breadth, a finding consistent with the vaccine containing only spike. Substantial breadth of spike-specific CD8+ and CD4+ T cell responses was reported after vaccination. The authors noted that the TCR breadth and depth analyses may have underestimated total T cell responses. Spike-specific TCR breadth was higher in Ad26.COV2.S recipients than in placebo recipients (P = 0.0014). The study was not powered to compare responses between vaccine doses or regimens.

V is clipped by 3 bases and J by 6 bases, and the sequence between their germline boundaries is 6 bases long. For CDR1 and CDR2, the germline V gene (reference sequence) lists LGHDT and YNNKEL. Measured from the cysteine to the phenylalanine, the CDR3 is 12 residues long. Left in the record is the CDR3 DNA by itself, 36 bases read in frame from the first base. The immunoSEQ Assay was used to sequence TCRbeta CDR3 regions. After extraction, genomic DNA underwent amplification by bias-controlled multiplex PCR, followed by high-throughput sequencing. In the paper's pipeline: To quantify the absolute abundance of each unique TCRbeta CDR3 region, sequences were collapsed and filtered. T cell fraction was estimated by normalization of TCRbeta template counts to usable DNA, with usable DNA being measured through amplification of reference genes present in all nucleated cells. Repertoire TCRs were annotated as SARS-CoV-2-specific by exact matching of V gene, CDR3 amino acid sequence and J gene to a known reactive TCR set. MIRA supplied the reference SARS-CoV-2 TCR set, which was filtered for enrichment in COVID-19-positive ImmuneCODE repertoires so that public or cross-reactive TCRs were removed. Using the MIRA antigens, annotated TCRs were further analysed by specific ORF or by position within an ORF. Breadth was defined as annotated unique rearrangements over total unique productive rearrangements; depth was the summed frequency of those rearrangements. Two-sided Wilcoxon rank-sum tests were applied when comparing TCR breadth between groups. Sourced from immuneACCESS, this table was stored by TCRdb with only in-frame sequences that have V and J called. A share of the clones is absent; for the studies checked, an unresolved V gene accounts for under half, and the remainder has no known explanation. That table supplies the V and J calls and clone size; D and trimming were determined from the DNA. Within this sample are about 350,000 clones, with around 90% of them counted one time only. 3.4% of the sample is in the top ten clones.

Taken with the paper, the label for treatment or condition translates to: 15 to 20 received Ad26.COV2.S at low or high dose, single or two shots; several received placebo; per-sample allocation not given. Repertoires of vaccine and placebo recipients were sequenced from samples taken on day 63 after the first injection. Between 29 July and 7 August 2020, Cohort 1b enrolled about 27 adults aged 18-55 years at one site in Boston, USA. Ad26.COV2.S consisted of a replication-incompetent adenovirus type 26 vector by which a prefusion-stabilized SARS-CoV-2 spike protein from the original Wuhan strain was expressed. As regards this clone: Which antigen it targets is not known. The input lacks base qualities; no much larger clone sits a single base away.

Sample: peripheral blood, taken in a trial of Ad26.COV2.S vaccine versus placebo. The V gene is TRBV3-1 (or the pseudogene TRBV3-2) and the J gene is TRBJ2-1, with no D gene named confidently. The TCR originated in a person between 18 and 65 years old who received the Ad26.COV2.S COVID-19 vaccine or a placebo. The nucleotide sequence reads as follows: TGTGCCAGCAGCCAGGGGATCAATGAGCAGTTCTTC. It translates as CASSQGINEQFF.